This TCR beta chain came from a study of spatial heterogeneity in lung cancer. As for the study in general: Detection consistently captured more beta-chain sequences than alpha-chain sequences.

As for time point: sample taken at primary tumor resection. Whole RNA, which was extracted from tumor, nontumor lung tissue or frozen PBMC, was sequenced without any cell sorting. General study findings and limits: More often at tumor resection than at routine follow-up, ubiquitous expanded tumor TCRs were detected in the blood.

The CDR3 has 14 residues. Germline CDR1 and CDR2: SGHRS and YFSETQ. Trimming removed 2 bases from V and 0 bases from J, with 7 bases in between. Concerning this clonotype itself: Its antigen is currently unknown.

TCRdb re-called the 5' RACE reads through MiXCR, storing one row per CDR3 protein. In the table there are about 75,000 distinct CDR3 sequences, 13% of which are singletons. The sequence was obtained from a male donor with early-stage non-small cell lung cancer. The chain carries TRBV5-1 and TRBJ2-3, with D hard to call. The sequenced sample was PBMCs, obtained at surgery. As DNA, the CDR3 is TGCGCCAGCAGCTTCGGCTCTAGCACAGATACGCAGTATTTT. It specifies CASSFGSSTDTQYF. The variable domain in full, with the rest retrieved from reference TRBV5-1 and TRBJ2-3, is KAGVTQTPRYLIKTRGQQVTLSCSPISGHRSVSWYQQTPGQGLQFLFEYFSETQRNKGNFPGRFSGRQFSNSRSEMNVSTLELGDSALYLCASSFGSSTDTQYFGPGTRLTVL.